A single sample gave rise to the 22 T cell receptor beta chains below, sequenced in a study of graft-versus-host responses after intestinal transplantation. These receptors lack a known antigen. Sequenced by immunoSEQ multiplex PCR; TCRdb stores in-frame clones only, minus some. The sample has 90,000 to 150,000 clones; about 93% are singletons. The input for sequencing was unstimulated CD4+ T cells sorted from spleen or lymph node cells, taken before intestinal transplant. These receptors were obtained from a human donor who received an intestinal transplant.

The chain couples TRBV27 to TRBJ2-3, with 8 bases lining up with TRBD1. CDR3 length equals 13 residues. V trimming: 6 bases; J trimming: 1 base; junction bases outside the gene matches: 0. Germline V gives CDR1 MNHEY, CDR2 SMNVEV (reference sequence). The CDR3, as DNA: TGTGCCAGCAGGACAGGGGGCACAGATACGCAGTATTTT. This codes for CASRTGGTDTQYF.

The chain is built from TRBV30 and TRBJ2-2, with D possibly being TRBD1 (6 bases). The CDR3 spans 14 residues. V was shortened by 0 bases and J by 3 bases, with 8 bases between the two germline ends. CDR1 is GTSNPN, CDR2 SVGIG, per germline (reference sequence). The CDR3 sequence is CAWSVGQYTGELFF. CDR3 nucleotide sequence: TGTGCCTGGAGTGTAGGACAGTACACCGGGGAGCTGTTTTTT.

This chain joins TRBV6-6 and TRBJ2-2; no reliable D call. V lost 2 bases and J 7 bases, leaving 11 bases between the germline ends. CDR1 is MNHNY, CDR2 SVGAGI, per germline (reference sequence). This CDR3 contains 14 residues. The CDR3 reads CASSYVLVGGELFF. For the CDR3, the DNA is TGTGCCAGCAGTTACGTTCTAGTGGGCGGGGAGCTGTTTTTT.

On this clone itself: The junction departs from the called germline gene at one end, perhaps through a read error. Other DNA sequences in this specimen translate into the identical CDR3. This rearrangement joins TRBV2 to TRBJ2-7; D ambiguous. The CDR3 is 16 amino acids. Germline V gives CDR1 SNHLY, CDR2 FYNNEI. For the CDR3, the DNA is TGCGCCAGCAGTGATTATACGGCTGCTACCCACTACGAGCAGTACTTC. Its protein is CASSDYTAATHYEQYF.

The V gene is TRBV19, the J gene TRBJ2-3, with D hard to call. Between the trimmed V and J ends, which lost 5 bases and 2 bases, there was a span of 8 bases. The CDR3 covers 13 residues. CDR1 LNHDA and CDR2 SQIVND come from the germline V gene (reference sequence). The DNA of the CDR3 is TGTGCCAGTAGTCCACGCTTCACAGATACGCAGTATTTT. Its protein product is CASSPRFTDTQYF.

The chain links TRBV28 to TRBJ1-4; maybe TRBD1 (5 bases). The CDR3 length is 12 residues. The germline V gene has CDR1 MDHEN and CDR2 SYDVKM. Trimming pared 7 bases from V and 6 bases from J, leaving 9 bases between. The CDR3 DNA sequence: TGTGCCAGCACCGGCAGGGATGAAAAACTGTTTTTT. As protein: CASTGRDEKLFF.

V gene TRBV11-3 combines with J gene TRBJ2-1, with TRBD2 identical over 12 bases. The CDR3 sequence is 15 residues long. V lost 4 bases to trimming and J lost 9 bases; unmatched junction nucleotides: 7. Per germline, CDR1 SGHNT and CDR2 YENEEA. The CDR3 region is CASSSGLAGSGEQFF. In nucleotides, the CDR3 is TGTGCCAGCAGCTCGGGACTAGCGGGCTCGGGTGAGCAGTTCTTC.

The gene calls are TRBV6-6 and TRBJ2-7; D call uncertain. Germline V gene sequence: CDR1 MNHNY, CDR2 SVGAGI (reference sequence). Between the trimmed V and J ends, which lost 2 bases and 3 bases, there was a span of 5 bases. There are 12 residues in the CDR3. The CDR3 sequence is CASSYGVYEQYF. The CDR3 coding sequence is TGTGCCAGCAGTTACGGGGTCTACGAGCAGTACTTC.

This chain links TRBV6-5 with TRBJ1-5, with 7 bases aligning to TRBD1. Per germline, CDR1 MNHEY and CDR2 SVGAGI. The CDR3 runs to 15 residues. J gave up 3 bases and V 5 bases, and 7 bases lay outside the gene matches. Here the CDR3 DNA reads TGTGCCAGCAGTGGGGGGACAGTTCCCAATCAGCCCCAGCATTTT. This gives the protein CASSGGTVPNQPQHF.

The chain couples TRBV29-1 to TRBJ2-7, with 8 bases lining up with TRBD1. Germline values: CDR1 SQVTM, CDR2 ANQGSEA. J was trimmed by 6 bases and V by 5 bases; bases with no gene match: 6. The CDR3 sequence is 12 residues long. CDR3 in DNA: TGCAGCGTTAGACAGGGGTACGCCGAGCAGTACTTC. Translation: CSVRQGYAEQYF.

V gene TRBV5-1 combines with J gene TRBJ2-3; TRBD2 aligns across 8 bases. CDR1 SGHRS and CDR2 YFSETQ come from the germline V gene. CDR3 size: 13 residues. Germline trimming cut 1 base from V and 5 bases from J; bases unmatched to any gene: 0. DNA for the CDR3: TGCGCCAGCAGCTTGCTAGCGGGAGATACGCAGTATTTT. Translation gives CASSLLAGDTQYF. Filled out from reference TRBV5-1 and TRBJ2-3, the complete variable domain reads KAGVTQTPRYLIKTRGQQVTLSCSPISGHRSVSWYQQTPGQGLQFLFEYFSETQRNKGNFPGRFSGRQFSNSRSEMNVSTLELGDSALYLCASSLLAGDTQYFGPGTRLTVL.

The V call is TRBV19, the J call TRBJ1-5, with 8 bases matching TRBD1. Looked up from germline, CDR1 is LNHDA and CDR2 is SQIVND (reference sequence). The CDR3 runs to 17 residues. Losses at the gene ends were 6 bases for V and 2 bases for J; bases not matched to a gene: 12. CDR3: CASSRILTGGGNQPQHF. Written as DNA, the CDR3 is TGTGCCAGTAGCCGCATACTAACAGGGGGTGGCAATCAGCCCCAGCATTTT. The variable domain in full, with the rest retrieved from reference TRBV19 and TRBJ1-5, is DGGITQSPKYLFRKEGQNVTLSCEQNLNHDAMYWYRQDPGQGLRLIYYSQIVNDFQKGDIAEGYSVSREKKESFPLTVTSAQKNPTAFYLCASSRILTGGGNQPQHFGDGTRLSIL.

This chain uses TRBV6-1 with TRBJ2-7; 13 nucleotides align to TRBD2. V lost 6 bases to trimming and J lost 1 base; unmatched junction nucleotides: 3. The CDR3 spans 15 residues. CDR1 and CDR2 from the germline V gene are MNHNS and SASEGT. CDR3 sequence reads: CASRWTSGSSYEQYF. The CDR3 DNA is TGTGCCAGCAGATGGACTAGCGGGAGTTCCTACGAGCAGTACTTC.

The chain combines TRBV7-9 with TRBJ2-7, with a tentative D call TRBD1 (5 bases). Germline-derived CDR1 and CDR2 are SEHNR and FQNEAQ (reference sequence). Trimming left V 1 base short and J 2 bases short, with 15 bases between. The CDR3 contains 16 residues. The CDR3 sequence: CASSLVRQGPTYEQYF. The CDR3 region has the DNA TGTGCCAGCAGCTTAGTTCGCCAGGGCCCAACCTACGAGCAGTACTTC.

The gene calls are TRBV4-2 and TRBJ1-1, with D tentatively TRBD1 (5 bases). Germline lookup yields CDR1 LGHNA and CDR2 YNFKEQ. Trimming pared 0 bases from V and 6 bases from J, leaving 11 bases between. The CDR3 is 14 residues long. CDR3 nucleotides: TGTGCCAGCAGCCAAGACCAGGGACGGCCTGAAGCTTTCTTT. This encodes CASSQDQGRPEAFF.

This chain uses TRBV11-2 with TRBJ1-3, with D uncertain. The CDR3 runs 14 residues. The V gene's germline CDR1 is SGHAT and CDR2 FQNNGV. With 2 bases removed from V and 4 bases from J, the gap between germline ends came to 9 bases. CDR3 in amino acids: CASSLRSSGNTIYF. The CDR3 DNA sequence: TGTGCCAGCAGCTTAAGGTCGTCAGGAAACACCATATATTTT.

The chain has TRBV10-3 and TRBJ2-2; D might be TRBD1 (5 bases). Germline V lookup: CDR1 ENHRY, CDR2 SYGVKD. The CDR3 contains 15 residues. Trimming took off 0 bases at V and 6 bases at J, with 11 bases between the two ends. CDR3 sequence (DNA): TGTGCCATCAGTGAGTCAGGGGTAGGCGCCGGGGAGCTGTTTTTT. This codes for CAISESGVGAGELFF.

This rearrangement joins TRBV18 to TRBJ2-3; D is possibly TRBD2 (5 bases). Germline lookup yields CDR1 KGHSH and CDR2 LQKENI. This CDR3 region has 12 residues. Trimming took 5 bases from V and 6 from J, leaving 9 bases between them. The CDR3 DNA sequence: TGTGCCAGCTCAACGCCGGGGGATACGCAGTATTTT. Encoded protein: CASSTPGDTQYF. Drawing the rest from reference TRBV18 and TRBJ2-3, the complete variable domain is NAGVMQNPRHLVRRRGQEARLRCSPMKGHSHVYWYRQLPEEGLKFMVYLQKENIIDESGMPKERFSAEFPKEGPSILRIQQVVRGDSAAYFCASSTPGDTQYFGPGTRLTVL.

The CDR3 nucleotides read TGTGCCAGCAGGGCCTCGGCAGATACGCAGTATTTT. This sequence encodes CASRASADTQYF. The chain joins TRBV2 to TRBJ2-3; D gene ambiguous. Trimming removed 6 bases at V and 4 bases at J, with 8 bases between. There are 12 residues in the CDR3. The germline V gene encodes CDR1 SNHLY and CDR2 FYNNEI.

This clone has more than one count but fewer than ten. The genes are TRBV7-9 and TRBJ2-7; 9 bases are a match to TRBD1. CDR3 length: 16 amino acids. Germline values: CDR1 SEHNR, CDR2 FQNEAQ (reference sequence). V shed 2 bases and J 2 bases; nucleotides not matched to a gene: 7. CDR3 bases: TGTGCCAGCAGCTTACATGGGACAGGGAGGGCCTACGAGCAGTACTTC. This sequence encodes CASSLHGTGRAYEQYF.

V usage is TRBV6-4 and J usage is TRBJ2-1; TRBD2 matches at 8 bases. The CDR3 length is 14 residues. The germline V gene has CDR1 MRHNA and CDR2 SNTAGT. V was clipped by 3 bases and J by 6 bases; unmatched bases: 4. The CDR3 is CASSEGAGGNEQFF. The CDR3 region has the DNA TGTGCCAGCAGTGAAGGCGCGGGAGGCAATGAGCAGTTCTTC.

The CDR3 sequence: CASSYSKALQKGGYTF. Written as DNA, the CDR3 is TGTGCCAGCAGTTACTCGAAGGCTCTGCAAAAAGGGGGCTACACCTTC. The chain joins TRBV6-5 to TRBJ1-2; D unclear. This CDR3 is 16 amino acids long. V lost 0 bases to trimming and J lost 8 bases, with 19 bases between them. Looked up from germline, CDR1 is MNHEY and CDR2 is SVGAGI.